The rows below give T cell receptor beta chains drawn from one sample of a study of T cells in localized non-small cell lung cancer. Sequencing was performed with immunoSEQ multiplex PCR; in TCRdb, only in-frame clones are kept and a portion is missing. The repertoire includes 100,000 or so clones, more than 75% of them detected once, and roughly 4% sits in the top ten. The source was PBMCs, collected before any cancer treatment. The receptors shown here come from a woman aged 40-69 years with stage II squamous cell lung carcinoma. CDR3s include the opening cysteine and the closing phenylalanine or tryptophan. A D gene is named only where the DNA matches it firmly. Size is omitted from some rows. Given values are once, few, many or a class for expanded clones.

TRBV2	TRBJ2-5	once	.	CASSGTGRGWETQYF	TGTGCCAGCAGTGGGACGGGGCGCGGTTGGGAGACCCAGTACTTC
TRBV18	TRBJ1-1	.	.	CASSTRAVNTEAFF	TGTGCCAGCTCCACTCGCGCGGTGAACACTGAAGCTTTCTTT
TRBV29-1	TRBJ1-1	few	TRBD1	CSVEGWGTGMAFF	TGCAGCGTTGAAGGGTGGGGGACAGGGATGGCTTTCTTT
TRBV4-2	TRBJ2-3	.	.	CASSPLVGSTDTQYF	TGTGCCAGCAGCCCCCTAGTGGGGAGCACAGATACGCAGTATTTT
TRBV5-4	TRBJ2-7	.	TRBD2	CASSPTSGGAEDYEQYF	TGTGCCAGCAGCCCTACTAGCGGGGGGGCCGAGGACTACGAGCAGTACTTC
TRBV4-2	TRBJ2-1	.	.	CASSQEGLYNEQFF	TGTGCCAGCAGCCAAGAAGGACTATACAATGAGCAGTTCTTC
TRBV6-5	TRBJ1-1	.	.	CASSYGRTTEAFF	TGTGCCAGCAGTTACGGCCGAACCACTGAAGCTTTCTTT
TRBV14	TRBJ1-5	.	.	CASSQYSNQPQHF	TGTGCCAGCAGCCAGTATAGCAATCAGCCCCAGCATTTT
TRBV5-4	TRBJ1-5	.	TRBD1	CASSVDRVAQPQHF	TGTGCCAGCAGCGTCGACAGGGTCGCTCAGCCCCAGCATTTT
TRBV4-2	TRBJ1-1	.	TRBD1	CASSQAEGQGTEAFF	TGTGCCAGCAGCCAAGCGGAGGGACAGGGTACTGAAGCTTTCTTT
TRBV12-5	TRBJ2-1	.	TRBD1	CASGPGQGFYNEQFF	TGTGCTAGTGGCCCGGGACAGGGATTCTACAATGAGCAGTTCTTC
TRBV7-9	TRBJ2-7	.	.	CASSLGRAYEQYF	TGTGCCAGCAGCTTAGGACGGGCGTACGAGCAGTACTTC
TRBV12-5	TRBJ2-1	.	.	CASAFGLFNEQFF	TGTGCTAGTGCCTTTGGACTTTTCAATGAGCAGTTCTTC
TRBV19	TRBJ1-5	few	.	CASSLGLNSNQPQHF	TGTGCCAGTAGTTTGGGACTGAATAGCAATCAGCCCCAGCATTTT
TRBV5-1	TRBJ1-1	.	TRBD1	CASSLGQKNTEAFF	TGCGCCAGCAGCCTGGGACAGAAAAACACTGAAGCTTTCTTT
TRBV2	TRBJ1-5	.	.	CASSEGADYSNQPQHF	TGTGCCAGCAGTGAAGGGGCAGACTATAGCAATCAGCCCCAGCATTTT
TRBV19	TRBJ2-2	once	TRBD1	CASGRGQGANTGELFF	TGTGCCAGCGGGAGGGGACAGGGGGCAAACACCGGGGAGCTGTTTTTT
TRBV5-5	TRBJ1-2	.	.	CASSLEGRRYGYTF	TGTGCCAGCAGCCTGGAGGGAAGAAGATATGGCTACACCTTC
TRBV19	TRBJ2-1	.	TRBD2	CASKVGGAVNEQFF	TGTGCCAGTAAGGTCGGGGGGGCTGTGAATGAGCAGTTCTTC
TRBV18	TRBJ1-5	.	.	CASSPGGRGIPKPQHF	TGTGCCAGCTCACCGGGAGGACGAGGGATCCCCAAGCCCCAGCATTTT
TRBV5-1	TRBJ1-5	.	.	CASSVYRVNQPQHF	TGCGCCAGCAGCGTATACAGGGTCAATCAGCCCCAGCATTTT
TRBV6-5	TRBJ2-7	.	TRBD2	CASSSTSAGYYEQYF	TGTGCCAGCAGTTCCACTAGCGCCGGATACTACGAGCAGTACTTC